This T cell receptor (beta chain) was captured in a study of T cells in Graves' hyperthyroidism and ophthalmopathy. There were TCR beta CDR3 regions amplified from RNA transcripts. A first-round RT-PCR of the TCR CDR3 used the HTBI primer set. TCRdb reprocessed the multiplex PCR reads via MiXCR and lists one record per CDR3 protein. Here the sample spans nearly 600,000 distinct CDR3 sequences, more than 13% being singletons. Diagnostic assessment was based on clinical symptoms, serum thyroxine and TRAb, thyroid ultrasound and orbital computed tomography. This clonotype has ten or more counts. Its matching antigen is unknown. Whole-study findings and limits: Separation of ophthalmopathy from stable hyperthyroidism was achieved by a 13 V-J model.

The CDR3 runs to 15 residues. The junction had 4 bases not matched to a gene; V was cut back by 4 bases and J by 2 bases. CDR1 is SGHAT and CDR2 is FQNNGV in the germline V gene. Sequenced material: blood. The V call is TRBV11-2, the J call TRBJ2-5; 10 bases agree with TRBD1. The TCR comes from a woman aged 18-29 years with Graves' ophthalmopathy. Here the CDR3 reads CASSSTGGGQETQYF. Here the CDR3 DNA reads TGTGCCAGCAGCTCGACAGGGGGCGGGCAAGAGACCCAGTACTTC.